This is a list of T cell receptor beta chains from one sample in a study of shared clonotypes between healthy human individuals. TCRdb's table, derived via immunoSEQ multiplex PCR, lists solely in-frame clones and lacks some. Here the sample spans about 2.4 million clones, approximately 94% being singletons. Specimen: naive CD4+ T cells from PBMCs. Receptor source: a man younger than 35 in good health. Some clones in this sample may be carry-over from other donors' samples. The CDR3 runs from the conserved cysteine through the conserved F or W. The D gene is left open where the match is weak. Expanded clones are given a class, and other clones once, few, many or no size at all.

d_call,j_call,cdr3_length,clone_size,v_call,cdr3_nt,cdr3_aa
TRBD2,TRBJ2-7,15,-,TRBV5-1,TGCGCCAGCAGCCGAACCCCGGGACTAAGGGACGAGCAGTACTTC,CASSRTPGLRDEQYF
-,TRBJ2-3,15,-,TRBV27,TGTGCCAGCAGCCTAGTAGTTCCTTTGGGAGATACGCAGTATTTT,CASSLVVPLGDTQYF
TRBD2,TRBJ2-3,18,-,TRBV5-8,TGTGCCAGCAGCTTGCGACTAGCGGGAGGGCCCCGCACAGATACGCAGTATTTT,CASSLRLAGGPRTDTQYF
TRBD2,TRBJ2-2,17,-,TRBV2,TGTGCCAGCAGTGCCCTGGGTCTAGCGGGAATGGCCGGGGAGCTGTTTTTT,CASSALGLAGMAGELFF
-,TRBJ2-2,14,-,TRBV19,TGTGCCAGTAGTATCAGGGTGGACGCCGGGGAGCTGTTTTTT,CASSIRVDAGELFF
-,TRBJ1-1,16,-,TRBV12-5,TGTGCTAGTGGTTTGGTAGTAACAGGCACAAACACTGAAGCTTTCTTT,CASGLVVTGTNTEAFF
-,TRBJ2-7,16,-,TRBV28,TGTGCCAGCACCGAGGGCGGGGGGACAGGGACCAACGAGCAGTACTTC,CASTEGGGTGTNEQYF
-,TRBJ2-3,16,-,TRBV7-9,TGTGCCAGCAGCGCCCAGCGAAGCGGTACCACAGATACGCAGTATTTT,CASSAQRSGTTDTQYF
-,TRBJ1-2,18,once,TRBV4-1,TGCGCCAGCAGCCAAGATCATGTTGGGGGCAGGGCGGTTGCTGGCTACACCTTC,CASSQDHVGGRAVAGYTF
TRBD2,TRBJ2-3,17,-,TRBV5-1,TGCGCCAGCAGCACCCCTGGGTGGAGGGAGGGCTCAGATACGCAGTATTTT,CASSTPGWREGSDTQYF
-,TRBJ1-1,14,-,TRBV7-9,TGTGCCAGCAGCTTAGGCTCGGGAGCCACTGAAGCTTTCTTT,CASSLGSGATEAFF
-,TRBJ1-2,12,-,TRBV6-4,TGTGCCAGCAGTGAGACAGGCTATGGCTACACCTTC,CASSETGYGYTF
-,TRBJ2-5,11,-,TRBV6-5,TGTGCCAGCAGTTACCGGGAGACCCAGTACTTC,CASSYRETQYF
TRBD2,TRBJ2-3,17,-,TRBV10-1,TGCGCCAGCGGACCCGGGACTTTAGCGGGAGCTACAGATACGCAGTATTTT,CASGPGTLAGATDTQYF
TRBD1,TRBJ2-4,13,-,TRBV7-2,TGTGCCAGCAGCTCCGACAGGGGGTACATTCAGTACTTC,CASSSDRGYIQYF
-,TRBJ2-5,13,once,TRBV18,TGTGCCAGCTCACCATTCGGGGGAGAGACCCAGTACTTC,CASSPFGGETQYF
-,TRBJ2-1,14,-,TRBV28,TGTGCCAGCAGTCCTCCCGGAATCAGCTTCGAGCAGTTCTTC,CASSPPGISFEQFF
-,TRBJ1-1,13,-,TRBV19,TGTGCCAGTAGTACCATGGGGGGAACTGAAGCTTTCTTT,CASSTMGGTEAFF
TRBD1,TRBJ2-1,11,once,TRBV20-1,TGCAGTGCTGTGACAGGGCCCGAGCAGTTCTTC,CSAVTGPEQFF
-,TRBJ1-3,14,-,TRBV19,TGTGCCAGTACCCCCTGGGCATCTGGAAACACCATATATTTT,CASTPWASGNTIYF
TRBD1,TRBJ2-7,16,once,TRBV5-1,TGCGCCAGCAGTTCCACAGGGGGGATTAAAGCCTACGAGCAGTACTTC,CASSSTGGIKAYEQYF
TRBD2,TRBJ2-1,16,once,TRBV4-1,TGCGCCAGCAGCCCGGGACTAGCGGGATCCGGAGGTGAGCAGTTCTTC,CASSPGLAGSGGEQFF
TRBD1,TRBJ2-4,17,-,TRBV19,TGTGCCAGTAGTCCAGGGGGAGAGAGGGCTACCAAAAACATTCAGTACTTC,CASSPGGERATKNIQYF
TRBD1,TRBJ2-7,15,-,TRBV5-1,TGCGCCAGCAGCTTTGACAGGGTTTGGTCGGACGAGCAGTACTTC,CASSFDRVWSDEQYF
-,TRBJ2-7,15,-,TRBV19,TGTGCCAGTAGTATCGGTCGCAGGGGAGGACACGAGCAGTACTTC,CASSIGRRGGHEQYF
-,TRBJ1-1,13,-,TRBV6-5,TGTGCCAGCAGGTCCGTGTCGATCGCTGAAGCTTTCTTT,CASRSVSIAEAFF
TRBD1,TRBJ1-2,13,few,TRBV2,TGTGCCAGCAGTACCGGACAGGATTATGGCTACACCTTC,CASSTGQDYGYTF
TRBD1,TRBJ2-2,13,-,TRBV7-3,TGTGCCAGCAGCTCACAGGGGACCGGGGAGCTGTTTTTT,CASSSQGTGELFF
TRBD2,TRBJ2-5,17,-,TRBV5-1,TGCGCCAGCAGCCAAGGACTAGCGGGAGTAATACAAGAGACCCAGTACTTC,CASSQGLAGVIQETQYF
-,TRBJ2-3,15,-,TRBV7-9,TGTGCCAGCAGCTTATCAGGGGATGGGACAGATACGCAGTATTTT,CASSLSGDGTDTQYF
-,TRBJ1-1,14,-,TRBV18,TGTGCCAGCTCACCTCTCAGGTATACCACTGAAGCTTTCTTT,CASSPLRYTTEAFF
-,TRBJ2-5,13,-,TRBV28,TGTGCCAGCAGTTTACTGGGGGCAGAGACCCAGTACTTC,CASSLLGAETQYF
TRBD1,TRBJ1-2,15,-,TRBV28,TGTGCCAGCAGCCTAGGGGGCCACACCAACTATGGCTACACCTTC,CASSLGGHTNYGYTF
-,TRBJ1-2,15,-,TRBV18,TGTGCCAGCTCACCGGGTCGGGGGCCCCACTATGGCTACACCTTC,CASSPGRGPHYGYTF
TRBD2,TRBJ2-7,16,-,TRBV14,TGTGCCAGCAGCCAAGATATGAGACTAGCGGGAAACGAGCAGTACTTC,CASSQDMRLAGNEQYF
TRBD1,TRBJ2-7,15,-,TRBV5-6,TGTGCCAGCAGCTTCGGGACAGGGCTAACCTACGAGCAGTACTTC,CASSFGTGLTYEQYF
TRBD2,TRBJ2-7,16,-,TRBV28,TGTGCCAGCAGTTCGTTAGCGGGAGGTCTAGTTCGGGAGCAGTACTTC,CASSSLAGGLVREQYF
-,TRBJ2-5,14,-,TRBV29-1,TGCAGCGTTGAAGAAGTTGGGGGTAGAGAGACCCAGTACTTC,CSVEEVGGRETQYF
-,TRBJ2-3,13,-,TRBV6-4,TGTGCCAGCAGTGCCCTCTACACAGATACGCAGTATTTT,CASSALYTDTQYF
-,TRBJ2-5,15,-,TRBV6-5,TGTGCCAGCAGTTACTCGGGCAGGGCCGTAGGAGCCCAGTACTTC,CASSYSGRAVGAQYF
-,TRBJ2-2,12,few,TRBV4-3,TGCGCCAGCAGCAAAACAGCAGGGGAGCTGTTTTTT,CASSKTAGELFF
-,TRBJ2-7,15,-,TRBV27,TGTGCCAGCAGTTTTGGAGGGTTTAAAACCTACGAGCAGTACTTC,CASSFGGFKTYEQYF
-,TRBJ2-1,16,-,TRBV28,TGTGCCAGCAGTACAGGACAGTTAGTCCGTTACAATGAGCAGTTCTTC,CASSTGQLVRYNEQFF
-,TRBJ1-1,11,-,TRBV29-1,TGCAGCGTCGCGGAGAGGGGTGAAGCTTTCTTT,CSVAERGEAFF
-,TRBJ2-5,14,-,TRBV11-3,TGTGCCAGCAGCACTGGAGGGATGGGGGAGACCCAGTACTTC,CASSTGGMGETQYF
-,TRBJ2-5,16,-,TRBV5-1,TGCGCCAGCAGCTCTCGTGGGGGGGGCGCCCAAGAGACCCAGTACTTC,CASSSRGGGAQETQYF
-,TRBJ1-1,14,-,TRBV18,TGTGCCAGCTCACCTTACACGGAAAACACTGAAGCTTTCTTT,CASSPYTENTEAFF
-,TRBJ1-2,13,-,TRBV28,TGTGCCAGCAGCCCGCCCCCTAACTATGGCTACACCTTC,CASSPPPNYGYTF
TRBD2,TRBJ2-1,14,-,TRBV19,TGTGCCAGTTCAGCGGGAGGGTCCTACAATGAGCAGTTCTTC,CASSAGGSYNEQFF
-,TRBJ2-1,13,-,TRBV7-9,TGTGCCAGCAGCCCGACTAGACTCAATGAGCAGTTCTTC,CASSPTRLNEQFF
-,TRBJ2-1,13,-,TRBV29-1,TGCAGCGTCTCACGGACAGCCTACAATGAGCAGTTCTTC,CSVSRTAYNEQFF
-,TRBJ2-7,16,-,TRBV21-1,TGTGCCAGCCCCGGGACTAGCGGGGACGAATCCTACGAGCAGTACTTC,CASPGTSGDESYEQYF
-,TRBJ1-1,14,-,TRBV7-9,TGTGCCAGCAGCCCCCCCTCGATAGGAACTGAAGCTTTCTTT,CASSPPSIGTEAFF
-,TRBJ1-2,14,-,TRBV5-1,TGCGCCAGCAGCACCGTAACAGGGTACTATGGCTACACCTTC,CASSTVTGYYGYTF
TRBD2,TRBJ2-3,19,-,TRBV4-2,TGTGCCAGCAGCCAAGATGCCCTAGCGGGAGCCATTAGCGCAGATACGCAGTATTTT,CASSQDALAGAISADTQYF
-,TRBJ2-2,16,-,TRBV5-1,TGCGCCAGCAATCCGGGGACGCAAGCGAACACCGGGGAGCTGTTTTTT,CASNPGTQANTGELFF
-,TRBJ2-5,15,-,TRBV7-9,TGTGCCAGCAGCTTAGCTAGGAGGGGCCAAGAGACCCAGTACTTC,CASSLARRGQETQYF
-,TRBJ2-5,15,-,TRBV11-2,TGTGCCAGCAGCTACCCCATTGGGAGGCAAGAGACCCAGTACTTC,CASSYPIGRQETQYF
-,TRBJ2-3,13,-,TRBV30,TGTGCCTGGAGTGTACGGTCTTCAGATACGCAGTATTTT,CAWSVRSSDTQYF